The source of this T cell receptor (beta chain) is a study of cytomegalovirus exposure and HLA in healthy donors. Study-level results: A classifier reportedly called cytomegalovirus status with high sensitivity and specificity. Most CMV-associated TCR beta chains appeared HLA-restricted in a later analysis. Cytomegalovirus association was listed for under 200 TCR beta chains.

For this clone: What it binds is unknown.

The study ran its PCR with 60 Vbeta and 13 Jbeta primers. Data came from immunoSEQ multiplex PCR; TCRdb stores just in-frame clones and leaves some out. The sample yields about 190,000 clones, 70% to 80% seen once. Germline values: CDR1 MDHEN, CDR2 SYDVKM. The CDR3 has 15 residues. The V gene lost 5 bases and the J gene lost 0 bases, with 11 bases spanning the gap. This receptor was obtained from a woman in her 50s in good health and CMV-seronegative. Sequenced: PBMCs. The chain uses TRBV28 and TRBJ1-5, with D unresolved. Here the CDR3 reads CASSILRLSNQPQHF. CDR3 coding DNA: TGTGCCAGCAGTATCCTGCGCCTTAGCAATCAGCCCCAGCATTTT.